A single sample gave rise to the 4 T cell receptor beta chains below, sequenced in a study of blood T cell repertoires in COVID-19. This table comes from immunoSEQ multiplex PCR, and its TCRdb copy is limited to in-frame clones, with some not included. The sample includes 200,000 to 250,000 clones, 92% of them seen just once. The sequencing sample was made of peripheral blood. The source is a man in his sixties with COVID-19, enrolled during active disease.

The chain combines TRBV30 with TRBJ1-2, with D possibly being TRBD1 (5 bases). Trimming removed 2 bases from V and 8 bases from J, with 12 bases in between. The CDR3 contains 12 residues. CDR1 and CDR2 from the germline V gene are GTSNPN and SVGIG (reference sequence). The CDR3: CAWSPTRGGYTF. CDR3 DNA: TGTGCCTGGAGTCCAACCCGGGGGGGCTACACCTTC.

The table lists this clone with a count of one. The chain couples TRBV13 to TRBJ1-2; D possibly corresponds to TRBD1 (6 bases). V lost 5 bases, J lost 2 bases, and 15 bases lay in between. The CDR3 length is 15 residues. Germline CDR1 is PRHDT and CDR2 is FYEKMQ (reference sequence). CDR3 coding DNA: TGTGCCAGCAGCCCAGGGACAATCTCCAACTATGGCTACACCTTC. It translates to CASSPGTISNYGYTF. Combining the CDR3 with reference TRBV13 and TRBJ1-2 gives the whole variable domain AAGVIQSPRHLIKEKRETATLKCYPIPRHDTVYWYQQGPGQDPQFLISFYEKMQSDKGSIPDRFSAQQFSDYHSELNMSSLELGDSALYFCASSPGTISNYGYTFGSGTRLTVV.

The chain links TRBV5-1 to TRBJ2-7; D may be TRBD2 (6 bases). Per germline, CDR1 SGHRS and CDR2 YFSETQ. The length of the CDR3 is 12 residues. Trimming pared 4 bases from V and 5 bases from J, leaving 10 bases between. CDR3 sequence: CASSPPGDEQYF. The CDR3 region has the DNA TGCGCCAGCAGCCCGCCGGGGGACGAGCAGTACTTC.

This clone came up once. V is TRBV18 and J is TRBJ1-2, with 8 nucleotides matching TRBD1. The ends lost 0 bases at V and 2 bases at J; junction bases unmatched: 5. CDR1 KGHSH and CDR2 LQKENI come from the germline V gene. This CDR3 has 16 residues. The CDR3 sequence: CASSPPSTGANYGYTF. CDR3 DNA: TGTGCCAGCTCACCACCGTCGACAGGGGCGAACTATGGCTACACCTTC.